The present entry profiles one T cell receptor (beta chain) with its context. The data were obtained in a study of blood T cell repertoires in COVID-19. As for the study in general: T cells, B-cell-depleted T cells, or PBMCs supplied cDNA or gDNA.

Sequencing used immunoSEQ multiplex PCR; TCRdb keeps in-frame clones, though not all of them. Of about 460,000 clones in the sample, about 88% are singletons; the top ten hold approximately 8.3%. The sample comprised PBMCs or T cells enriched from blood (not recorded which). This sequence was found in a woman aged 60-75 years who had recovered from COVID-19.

CDR3 sequence reads: CASSPGQYTGELFF. CDR3 sequence (DNA): TGTGCCAGCAGCCCGGGACAGTACACCGGGGAGCTGTTTTTT. The chain is built from TRBV7-7 and TRBJ2-2; 7 positions match TRBD1. Germline values: CDR1 SSHAT, CDR2 FNYEAQ (reference sequence). This CDR3 has 14 residues. After removal of 5 bases from V and 3 bases from J, the junction contained 3 bases not matched to a gene.